In its sample, the clone carrying this T cell receptor (beta chain) was seen once. These data come from a study of blood T cell repertoires in COVID-19. Authors' processing steps: Researchers report that nucleated cell counts were estimated from reference gene primer amplification. Clones were read by immunoSEQ multiplex PCR, and TCRdb kept only the in-frame ones, dropping some. From that table come the V and J calls and clone size; the DNA was used to work out D and trimming. The repertoire consists of some 150,000 clones, with around 90% occurring once and the leading ten covering about 0.55%. The sample consisted of peripheral blood. The clonotype was recovered from a man in his fifties or sixties with acute or convalescent COVID-19.

The CDR3 region is CASSLAKTGVGANVLTF. The CDR3 nucleotides read TGCGCCAGCAGCTTGGCTAAGACAGGGGTCGGGGCCAACGTCCTGACTTTC. The chain links TRBV5-1 to TRBJ2-6; 8 positions agree with TRBD1. There are 17 residues in the CDR3. With V trimmed by 0 bases and J by 4 bases, 6 bases remained unmatched. Per germline, CDR1 SGHRS and CDR2 YFSETQ.